This passage covers 31 T cell receptor beta chains from one sample sequenced in a study of cytomegalovirus exposure and HLA in healthy donors. A multiplex PCR was run with 60 Vbeta primers and 13 Jbeta primers. Assay used: immunoSEQ multiplex PCR; TCRdb lists only in-frame clones, some missing. The sample contains about 90,000 clones, roughly 83% of which appear only once. The material sequenced was PBMCs. These receptor sequences come from a man younger than 35 in good health and CMV-seronegative.

The CDR3 reads CAWTPGLFLSGNTIYF. CDR3 nucleotide sequence: TGTGCCTGGACTCCGGGACTTTTTCTCTCTGGAAACACCATATATTTT. The rearrangement joins TRBV30 to TRBJ1-3, with a tentative D call TRBD1 (5 bases). Trimming stripped 4 bases from V and 0 bases from J, with 16 bases between. The CDR3 extends over 16 amino acids. Germline V lookup: CDR1 GTSNPN, CDR2 SVGIG (reference sequence). Complete variable domain (other parts from reference TRBV30 and TRBJ1-3): SQTIHQWPATLVQPVGSPLSLECTVEGTSNPNLYWYRQAAGRGLQLLFYSVGIGQISSEVPQNLSASRPQDRQFILSSKKLLLSDSGFYLCAWTPGLFLSGNTIYFGEGSWLTVV.

For the CDR3, the DNA is TGCGCCAGCACCCCAGCCTGGGGGGGTGAAGCTTTCTTT. Its translation is CASTPAWGGEAFF. This chain uses TRBV5-1 with TRBJ1-1, with D maybe TRBD1 (5 bases). V was shortened by 6 bases and J by 7 bases, with 16 bases between the two germline ends. Germline loops: CDR1 SGHRS, CDR2 YFSETQ. CDR3 size: 13 residues.

The chain uses TRBV30 and TRBJ1-2; 8 nucleotides line up with TRBD1. Germline V gene sequence: CDR1 GTSNPN, CDR2 SVGIG (reference sequence). J was trimmed by 8 bases and V by 5 bases; bases with no gene match: 13. The CDR3 length is 14 residues. CDR3 loop: CAWGWRDRMTGYTF. Written as DNA, the CDR3 is TGTGCCTGGGGCTGGCGGGACAGGATGACCGGCTACACCTTC.

The J gene is TRBJ2-1, the V gene TRBV6-1; 9 bases line up with TRBD1. The CDR3 contains 13 residues. Germline V gene data show CDR1 as MNHNS and CDR2 as SASEGT. The trim removed 0 bases at V and 16 bases at J, leaving 7 bases unmatched. Here the CDR3 DNA reads TGTGCCAGCAGTGAAGCGCTTCGGGGACAGGGATTCTTC. It encodes CASSEALRGQGFF.

This chain joins TRBV7-9 and TRBJ2-3, with D possibly matching TRBD2 (7 bases). Germline V gene sequence: CDR1 SEHNR, CDR2 FQNEAQ (reference sequence). The CDR3 has 15 residues. Trimming shortened V by 2 bases and J by 4 bases, and 13 bases separated the two germline ends. The CDR3 region is CASSLREGVADTQYF. CDR3 in DNA: TGTGCCAGCAGCTTAAGGGAGGGGGTAGCAGATACGCAGTATTTT.

In its sample, this clone ranks as medium-sized. The chain combines TRBV7-9 with TRBJ2-1, with 11 bases lining up with TRBD2. The CDR3 totals 15 residues. V shed 5 bases and J 10 bases; nucleotides not matched to a gene: 10. From germline, CDR1 is SEHNR and CDR2 FQNEAQ (reference sequence). For the CDR3, the DNA is TGTGCCAGCAGCCCGACTAGCGGGGTGGGAAGCGAGCAGTTCTTC. Translating gives CASSPTSGVGSEQFF.

This rearrangement joins TRBV5-1 to TRBJ2-7; 12 bases fit TRBD1. This CDR3 region has 17 residues. Germline V lookup: CDR1 SGHRS, CDR2 YFSETQ. The ends lost 0 bases at V and 4 bases at J; junction bases unmatched: 8. Written as DNA, the CDR3 is TGCGCCAGCAGCTTGGCCCTCGGGACAGGGGGCATGTACGAGCAGTACTTC. This encodes CASSLALGTGGMYEQYF.

J is TRBJ1-1 and V is TRBV19, with 11 bases fitting TRBD1. Germline lookup yields CDR1 LNHDA and CDR2 SQIVND (reference sequence). The CDR3 loop spans 14 amino acids. V trimming: 5 bases; J trimming: 6 bases; junction bases outside the gene matches: 5. The DNA of the CDR3 is TGTGCCAGTAGTGATGGGACAGGGGGACCTGAAGCTTTCTTT. Encoded protein: CASSDGTGGPEAFF. The full variable domain, rest sourced from reference TRBV19 and TRBJ1-1, is DGGITQSPKYLFRKEGQNVTLSCEQNLNHDAMYWYRQDPGQGLRLIYYSQIVNDFQKGDIAEGYSVSREKKESFPLTVTSAQKNPTAFYLCASSDGTGGPEAFFGQGTRLTVV.

The chain employs TRBV30 and TRBJ2-1; maybe TRBD1 (5 bases). Germline loops: CDR1 GTSNPN, CDR2 SVGIG (reference sequence). The CDR3 covers 15 residues. The V end was cut by 4 bases, the J end by 4 bases, with 17 bases between. CDR3 bases: TGTGCCTGGACTCAACAGCAGGGCGCTTACAATGAGCAGTTCTTC. Translation: CAWTQQQGAYNEQFF.

The rearrangement links TRBV2 to TRBJ2-7; TRBD1 might be the D (6 bases). Germline loops: CDR1 SNHLY, CDR2 FYNNEI. Trimming stripped 9 bases from V and 5 bases from J, with 17 bases between. The CDR3 length is 13 residues. The CDR3 spells CASRQDLTDEQYF. The CDR3 DNA is TGTGCCAGTCGACAGGATCTTACGGACGAGCAGTACTTC.

This chain joins TRBV5-1 and TRBJ2-2; D might be TRBD2 (5 bases). Trimming cost V 4 bases and J 0 bases, with 16 bases left between them. The germline CDR1 and CDR2 sequences are SGHRS and YFSETQ. The CDR3 has 17 amino acids. CDR3 sequence: CASSPGLRAANTGELFF. For the CDR3, the DNA is TGCGCCAGCAGCCCCGGGTTGCGGGCCGCGAACACCGGGGAGCTGTTTTTT.

This sequence joins TRBV7-6 and TRBJ2-5; 10 bases agree with TRBD1. CDR3 length: 14 residues. V lost 8 bases to trimming and J lost 4 bases; unmatched junction nucleotides: 7. Germline-derived CDR1 and CDR2 are SGHVS and FNYEAQ. DNA for the CDR3: TGTGCCAGCTCCCGGGACAGGGGAGGAGAGACCCAGTACTTC. This translates into CASSRDRGGETQYF.

The J gene is TRBJ1-1, the V gene TRBV19; D uncertain. V lost 4 bases to trimming and J lost 0 bases, with 6 bases between them. The CDR3 has 13 amino acids. Germline V lookup: CDR1 LNHDA, CDR2 SQIVND (reference sequence). The CDR3, as DNA: TGTGCCAGTAGTACTACGATGAACACTGAAGCTTTCTTT. Translating gives CASSTTMNTEAFF. The whole variable domain, filled in from reference TRBV19 and TRBJ1-1, reads DGGITQSPKYLFRKEGQNVTLSCEQNLNHDAMYWYRQDPGQGLRLIYYSQIVNDFQKGDIAEGYSVSREKKESFPLTVTSAQKNPTAFYLCASSTTMNTEAFFGQGTRLTVV.

The chain has TRBV5-5 and TRBJ2-5, with 8 bases aligning to TRBD2. Germline lookup yields CDR1 SGHKS and CDR2 YYEKEE (reference sequence). The CDR3 totals 15 residues. V lost 0 bases and J lost 3; bases outside the gene matches: 4. The CDR3 nucleotides read TGTGCCAGCAGCTTGGAGGGACTAGTCAAAGAGACCCAGTACTTC. This codes for CASSLEGLVKETQYF.

The chain is built from TRBV13 and TRBJ2-7, with 13 positions matching TRBD2. V lost 5 bases, J lost 5 bases, and 6 bases stayed unmatched. This CDR3 is built from 15 residues. Germline CDR1 reads PRHDT; CDR2 reads FYEKMQ (reference sequence). CDR3 coding DNA: TGTGCCAGCAGCCCCCGGACTAGCGGGAGCCACGAGCAGTACTTC. Its protein is CASSPRTSGSHEQYF.

V gene TRBV7-8 combines with J gene TRBJ2-1, with D tentatively TRBD2 (6 bases). CDR3 length: 15 residues. Trimming removed 5 bases from V and 8 bases from J, with 19 bases in between. Germline V lookup: CDR1 SGHVS, CDR2 FQNEAQ. The CDR3, as DNA: TGTGCCAGCAGCCCGAACCGAGGGTCGGGGGATGAGCAGTTCTTC. This sequence encodes CASSPNRGSGDEQFF.

The chain has TRBV2 and TRBJ2-5; no definite D call. The CDR3 is 16 amino acids. V was pared by 2 bases and J by 1 base, with 14 bases between. Germline loops: CDR1 SNHLY, CDR2 FYNNEI. The CDR3 loop reads CASSEFVLRGQETQYF. CDR3 DNA: TGTGCCAGCAGTGAATTTGTCCTACGAGGCCAAGAGACCCAGTACTTC.

The chain has TRBV19 and TRBJ1-2, with D possibly matching TRBD1 (5 bases). The CDR3 sequence is 16 residues long. Germline CDR1 LNHDA, CDR2 SQIVND (reference sequence). Trimming cost V 4 bases and J 7 bases, with 22 bases left between them. CDR3 residues: CASSTTYPGWTGGYTF. The CDR3 DNA reads TGTGCCAGTAGTACCACCTATCCAGGGTGGACCGGTGGCTACACCTTC.

The gene calls are TRBV9 and TRBJ2-7, with TRBD2 identical over 7 bases. Trimming at V came to 4 bases and at J to 2 bases, leaving 6 bases not matched to a gene. The CDR3 extends over 14 amino acids. Germline V CDR1 and CDR2: SGDLS, YYNGEE. The CDR3 DNA follows: TGTGCCAGCAGCCAGACTAGCAGTGCCTACGAGCAGTACTTC. It translates to CASSQTSSAYEQYF.

This chain joins TRBV29-1 and TRBJ2-2, with 7 bases matching TRBD1. The CDR3 loop spans 12 amino acids. Germline-derived CDR1 and CDR2 are SQVTM and ANQGSEA. V trimming: 8 bases; J trimming: 4 bases; junction bases outside the gene matches: 4. DNA of the CDR3: TGCAGCAGCCGACAGGGCACCGGGGAGCTGTTTTTT. Residues: CSSRQGTGELFF.

The CDR3, as DNA: TGTGCCAGCAGCCCGTATACATCGAACACCGGGGAGCTGTTTTTT. This sequence encodes CASSPYTSNTGELFF. V is TRBV7-8 and J is TRBJ2-2; D is ambiguous. V was clipped by 5 bases and J by 0 bases, with 10 bases between them. Germline V gene lookup returns CDR1 SGHVS and CDR2 FQNEAQ. This CDR3 region has 15 residues.

The gene calls are TRBV4-3 and TRBJ1-1, with TRBD1 as a possible D gene (6 bases). CDR1 is LGHNA and CDR2 is YSLEER in the germline V gene. The CDR3 spans 18 residues. V was pared by 4 bases and J by 4 bases, with 25 bases between. The CDR3 bases are TGCGCCAGCAGCCTAGGAAGCGGGGGGCGAGGAAGGGGCACTGAAGCTTTCTTT. As protein: CASSLGSGGRGRGTEAFF.

The chain combines TRBV7-2 with TRBJ1-4; D is ambiguous. CDR1 is SGHTA, CDR2 FQGNSA, per germline. The germline V and J ends were trimmed by 3 bases and 0 bases, with 20 bases remaining between them. The CDR3 covers 19 residues. The CDR3 coding sequence is TGTGCCAGCAGCTTGGGCGGGCAGGTCTTTCTTGCAACTAATGAAAAACTGTTTTTT. As protein: CASSLGGQVFLATNEKLFF.

The V gene is TRBV19, the J gene TRBJ1-2; 9 bases line up with TRBD1. Trimming removed 3 bases from V and 4 bases from J; junction bases left unmatched: 6. Germline V gene sequence: CDR1 LNHDA, CDR2 SQIVND (reference sequence). This CDR3 spans 15 amino acids. CDR3 sequence reads: CASSIRDRAAYGYTF. The CDR3 coding sequence is TGTGCCAGTAGTATTAGGGACAGGGCCGCCTATGGCTACACCTTC.

The chain combines TRBV9 with TRBJ2-1; TRBD2 aligns across 7 bases. Losses at the gene ends were 0 bases for V and 6 bases for J; bases not matched to a gene: 6. The germline V gene has CDR1 SGDLS and CDR2 YYNGEE. This CDR3 spans 15 amino acids. The CDR3 is CASSVVGAGPNEQFF. The CDR3 DNA sequence: TGTGCCAGCAGCGTAGTTGGAGCGGGGCCCAATGAGCAGTTCTTC. Based on the CDR3 plus reference TRBV9 and TRBJ2-1, the full variable domain is DSGVTQTPKHLITATGQRVTLRCSPRSGDLSVYWYQQSLDQGLQFLIQYYNGEERAKGNILERFSAQQFPDLHSELNLSSLELGDSALYFCASSVVGAGPNEQFFGPGTRLTVL.

The chain combines TRBV29-1 with TRBJ1-1; D remains unclear. V was trimmed by 7 bases and J by 2 bases, leaving 14 bases between them. This CDR3 comprises 13 residues. Germline CDR1 is SQVTM and CDR2 is ANQGSEA. The CDR3 DNA reads TGCAGCGAAACCAGGCGAGTAAACACTGAAGCTTTCTTT. Translating gives CSETRRVNTEAFF.

The chain couples TRBV11-2 to TRBJ2-7, with 13 positions matching TRBD2. Germline V gene data show CDR1 as SGHAT and CDR2 as FQNNGV. The CDR3 spans 20 residues. The J segment lost 2 bases and the V segment lost 0 bases, leaving 13 bases of the junction unmatched. CDR3 sequence: CASSLDPTSGRSLGTYEQYF. CDR3 DNA: TGTGCCAGCAGCTTAGATCCGACTAGCGGGAGGAGCCTAGGGACCTACGAGCAGTACTTC.

The CDR3 DNA reads TGTGCCAGCAGTTTGGGACTTGTGCAGTTCTTC. This sequence encodes CASSLGLVQFF. This chain connects TRBV27 to TRBJ2-1; perhaps TRBD2 as D (6 bases). Trimming pared 3 bases from V and 12 bases from J, leaving 9 bases between. Germline V gene lookup returns CDR1 MNHEY and CDR2 SMNVEV (reference sequence). The CDR3 has 11 amino acids.

The V gene is TRBV5-1, the J gene TRBJ1-1; D ambiguous. The CDR3 covers 13 residues. Trimming took off 4 bases at V and 0 bases at J, with 7 bases between the two ends. Germline-derived CDR1 and CDR2 are SGHRS and YFSETQ. The CDR3 DNA follows: TGCGCCAGCAGCCCCTCCTTGAACACTGAAGCTTTCTTT. Its protein is CASSPSLNTEAFF.

This clone was seen only once. The CDR3 sequence: CAWSSIGLAGGPRGANVLTF. The CDR3, as DNA: TGTGCCTGGAGTTCCATCGGACTAGCGGGAGGGCCGAGGGGGGCCAACGTCCTGACTTTC. This chain links TRBV30 with TRBJ2-6, with 15 bases aligning to TRBD2. This CDR3 region has 20 residues. Per the germline V gene, CDR1 is GTSNPN and CDR2 is SVGIG (reference sequence). V gave up 2 bases and J gave up 4 bases; unmatched junction bases: 12.

V usage is TRBV4-3 and J usage is TRBJ2-7; TRBD1 agrees at 12 bases. The CDR3 length is 15 residues. V lost 5 bases, J lost 2 bases, and 4 bases stayed unmatched. Per germline, CDR1 LGHNA and CDR2 YSLEER. CDR3 residues: CASSVRDRGPYEQYF. In nucleotides, the CDR3 is TGCGCCAGCAGCGTCAGGGACAGGGGGCCCTACGAGCAGTACTTC.